This T cell receptor (beta chain) was sequenced in a study of tumor and adjacent non-tumor tissue in lung cancer. The library came from three nested PCR rounds adapted from ARM-PCR protocols. MiXCR, run by TCRdb on the multiplex PCR reads, gives a single entry per CDR3 protein. The table has approximately 120,000 distinct CDR3 sequences, about 66% seen once; the top ten hold about 13%. RNA was extracted from bulk tissue without any cell sorting. The study, taken as a whole, reports: Compared with tumor, normal lung showed significantly lower TCR diversity. In normal lung, the top 100 clones were significantly more dominant than in tumor. Shorter survival was associated with higher TCR diversity in tumors.

Details on this clonotype: Its antigen is as yet unknown. One junction end disagrees with the germline gene, perhaps due to a read error.

This receptor was obtained from a man aged 25 to 45 with non-small cell lung cancer. The sequenced sample was lung tumor tissue.

The CDR3 DNA follows: TGTGCCATCAGTGAGTCGGGGGGTCTAGCGGGGGACTACGAGCAATACTTC. Protein product: CAISESGGLAGDYEQYF. The V call is TRBV10-3, the J call TRBJ2-7; TRBD2 aligns across 10 bases. The CDR3 has 17 residues. Germline loops: CDR1 ENHRY, CDR2 SYGVKD.